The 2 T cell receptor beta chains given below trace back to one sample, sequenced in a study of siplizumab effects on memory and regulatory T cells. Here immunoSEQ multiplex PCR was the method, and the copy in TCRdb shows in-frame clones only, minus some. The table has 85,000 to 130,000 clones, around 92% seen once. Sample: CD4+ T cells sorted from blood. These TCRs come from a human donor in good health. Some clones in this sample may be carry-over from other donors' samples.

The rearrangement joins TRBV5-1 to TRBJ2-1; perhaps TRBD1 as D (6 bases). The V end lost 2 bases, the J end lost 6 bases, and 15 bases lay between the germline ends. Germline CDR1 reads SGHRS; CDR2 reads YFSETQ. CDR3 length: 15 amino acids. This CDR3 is CASSLRRRGANEQFF. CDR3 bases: TGCGCCAGCAGCTTAAGGCGCAGGGGTGCCAATGAGCAGTTCTTC.

Written as DNA, the CDR3 is TGTGCCAGCAGCCAAGGACTGGCCAATCAGCCCCAGCATTTT. It specifies CASSQGLANQPQHF. The chain links TRBV6-5 to TRBJ1-5; D not resolved. The germline V gene has CDR1 MNHEY and CDR2 SVGAGI. V gave up 6 bases and J gave up 3 bases, with 12 bases separating them. The length of the CDR3 is 14 residues.